A single sample gave rise to the 8 T cell receptor beta chains below, sequenced in a study of cytomegalovirus exposure and HLA in healthy donors. The PCR made use of 60 Vbeta and 13 Jbeta primers. Clones were sequenced by immunoSEQ multiplex PCR, and TCRdb holds only the in-frame ones, with some missing. The data contain more than 85,000 clones, around 80% of them singletons. The sequenced material came from PBMCs. The receptors shown here come from a man younger than 40 in good health and CMV-seronegative.

The chain employs TRBV18 and TRBJ2-7; perhaps TRBD2 as D (5 bases). V shed 2 bases and J shed 5 bases, with 13 bases lying between them. CDR3 length equals 14 residues. In germline, CDR1 is KGHSH, CDR2 LQKENI. The DNA of the CDR3 is TGTGCCAGCTCACCAGCTGTCTCTAGCAACGAGCAGTACTTC. It encodes CASSPAVSSNEQYF.

The chain recombines TRBV9 with TRBJ1-4, with D hard to call. V shed 0 bases and J shed 7 bases, with 13 bases lying between them. This CDR3 is 15 amino acids long. Per germline, CDR1 SGDLS and CDR2 YYNGEE. CDR3 sequence reads: CASSVGAVEGEKLFF. As DNA, the CDR3 is TGTGCCAGCAGCGTAGGGGCGGTTGAGGGTGAAAAACTGTTTTTT.

The chain joins TRBV5-1 to TRBJ2-1, with TRBD2 matching 10 bases. This CDR3 spans 15 amino acids. Germline loops: CDR1 SGHRS, CDR2 YFSETQ. The junction had 3 bases not matched to a gene; V was cut back by 2 bases and J by 4 bases. CDR3 residues: CASSLASGSYNEQFF. The CDR3 DNA follows: TGCGCCAGCAGCTTAGCTAGCGGGAGTTACAATGAGCAGTTCTTC.

V is TRBV7-2 and J is TRBJ2-7, with 9 bases that match TRBD2. The V segment lost 1 base and the J segment 3 bases; nucleotides outside the gene matches: 7. Germline lookup yields CDR1 SGHTA and CDR2 FQGNSA. The CDR3 is 16 residues long. DNA of the CDR3: TGTGCCAGCAGCTTAGTGTCAGCGGGAGGTCACTACGAGCAGTACTTC. Translation: CASSLVSAGGHYEQYF. Using reference TRBV7-2 and TRBJ2-7 for the parts outside the CDR3, the full variable domain is GAGVSQSPSNKVTEKGKDVELRCDPISGHTALYWYRQSLGQGLEFLIYFQGNSAPDKSGLPSDRFSAERTGGSVSTLTIQRTQQEDSAVYLCASSLVSAGGHYEQYFGPGTRLTVT.

The chain links TRBV18 to TRBJ2-5; 8 nucleotides align to TRBD1. Germline-derived CDR1 and CDR2 are KGHSH and LQKENI. V was pared by 3 bases and J by 5 bases, with 5 bases of the junction left unmatched. This CDR3 contains 14 residues. The CDR3 DNA reads TGTGCCAGCTCACCCGGACAGGGATCGGAGACCCAGTACTTC. It specifies CASSPGQGSETQYF.

V usage is TRBV7-9 and J usage is TRBJ2-1; possibly TRBD1 for D (6 bases). V was trimmed by 0 bases and J by 6 bases, leaving 12 bases between them. The CDR3 is made up of 15 amino acids. The germline CDR1 and CDR2 sequences are SEHNR and FQNEAQ (reference sequence). The CDR3 nucleotides are TGTGCCAGCAGCTTAGCGGGACACACCTCCAATGAGCAGTTCTTC. This translates into CASSLAGHTSNEQFF.

The chain joins TRBV4-3 to TRBJ2-3, with unresolved D. Trimming shortened V by 1 base and J by 2 bases, and 10 bases separated the two germline ends. The CDR3 totals 15 residues. Per the germline V gene, CDR1 is LGHNA and CDR2 is YSLEER. CDR3 residues: CASSQGNYNTDTQYF. The CDR3, as DNA: TGCGCCAGCAGCCAAGGAAACTATAACACAGATACGCAGTATTTT.

The chain combines TRBV5-4 with TRBJ2-2; weak D call: TRBD1 (7 bases). Germline CDR1 reads SGHNT; CDR2 reads YYREEE (reference sequence). This CDR3 has 16 amino acids. V dropped 2 bases and J dropped 2 bases, with 13 bases sitting between them. This CDR3 is CASSLGQDYNTGELFF. The CDR3 DNA reads TGTGCCAGCAGCTTAGGACAGGACTACAACACCGGGGAGCTGTTTTTT.